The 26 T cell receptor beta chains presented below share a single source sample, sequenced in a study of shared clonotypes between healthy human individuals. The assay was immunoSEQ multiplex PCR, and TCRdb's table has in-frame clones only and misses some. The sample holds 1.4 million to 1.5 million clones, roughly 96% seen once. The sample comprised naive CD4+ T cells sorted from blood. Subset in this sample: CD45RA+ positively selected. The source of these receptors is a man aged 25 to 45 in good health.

The CDR3 sequence: CASSSTWGRAVETQYF. In DNA, the CDR3 is TGTGCCAGCAGTTCCACGTGGGGCAGGGCTGTTGAGACCCAGTACTTC. The J gene is TRBJ2-5, the V gene TRBV28, with D tentatively TRBD1 (5 bases). Trimming stripped 4 bases from V and 5 bases from J, with 20 bases between. This CDR3 comprises 16 residues. Germline lookup yields CDR1 MDHEN and CDR2 SYDVKM.

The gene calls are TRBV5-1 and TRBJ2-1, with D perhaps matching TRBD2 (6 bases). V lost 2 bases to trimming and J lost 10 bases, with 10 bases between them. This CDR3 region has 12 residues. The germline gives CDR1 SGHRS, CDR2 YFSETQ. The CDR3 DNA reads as TGCGCCAGCAGCTTTCCCGCGGGAGAGCAGTTCTTC. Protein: CASSFPAGEQFF.

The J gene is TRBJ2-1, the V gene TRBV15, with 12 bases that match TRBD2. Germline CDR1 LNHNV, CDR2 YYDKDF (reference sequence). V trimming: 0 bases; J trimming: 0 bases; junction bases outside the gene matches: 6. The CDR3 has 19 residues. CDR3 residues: CATSRDGLAGGLSYNEQFF. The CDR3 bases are TGTGCCACCAGCAGAGATGGGCTAGCGGGAGGGCTCTCCTACAATGAGCAGTTCTTC.

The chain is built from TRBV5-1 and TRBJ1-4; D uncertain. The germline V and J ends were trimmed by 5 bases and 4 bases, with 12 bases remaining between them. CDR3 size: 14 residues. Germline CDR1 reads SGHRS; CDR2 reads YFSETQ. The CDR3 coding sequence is TGCGCCAGCAGATTAACAGCTATTAATGAAAAACTGTTTTTT. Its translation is CASRLTAINEKLFF.

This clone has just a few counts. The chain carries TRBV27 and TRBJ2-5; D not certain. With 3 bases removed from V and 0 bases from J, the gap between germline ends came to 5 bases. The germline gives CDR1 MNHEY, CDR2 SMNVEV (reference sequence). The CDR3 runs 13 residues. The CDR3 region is CASSLVYQETQYF. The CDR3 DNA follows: TGTGCCAGCAGTTTGGTCTACCAAGAGACCCAGTACTTC.

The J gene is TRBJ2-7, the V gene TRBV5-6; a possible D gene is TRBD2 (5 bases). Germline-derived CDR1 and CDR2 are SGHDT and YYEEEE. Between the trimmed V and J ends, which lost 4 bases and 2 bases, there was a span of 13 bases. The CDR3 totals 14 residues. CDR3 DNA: TGTGCCAGCAGCCCCAACGCCGGGACCTACGAGCAGTACTTC. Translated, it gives CASSPNAGTYEQYF.

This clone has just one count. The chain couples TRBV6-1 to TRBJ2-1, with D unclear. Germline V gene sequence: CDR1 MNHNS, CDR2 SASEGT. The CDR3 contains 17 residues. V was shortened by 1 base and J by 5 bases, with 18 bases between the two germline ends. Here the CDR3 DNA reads TGTGCCAGCAGTGAAGGTGGGAACAGAACTTTCAACAATGAGCAGTTCTTC. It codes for CASSEGGNRTFNNEQFF.

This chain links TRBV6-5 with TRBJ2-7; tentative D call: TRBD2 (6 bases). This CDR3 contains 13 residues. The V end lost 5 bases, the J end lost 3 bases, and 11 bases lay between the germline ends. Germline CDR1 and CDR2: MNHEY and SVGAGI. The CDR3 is CASSIGTYYEQYF. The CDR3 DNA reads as TGTGCCAGCAGTATCGGGACTTACTACGAGCAGTACTTC.

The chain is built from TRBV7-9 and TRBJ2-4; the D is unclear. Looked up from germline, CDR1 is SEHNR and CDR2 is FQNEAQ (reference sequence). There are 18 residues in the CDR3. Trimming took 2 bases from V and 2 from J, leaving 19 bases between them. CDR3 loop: CASSLIGPRGTPKNIQYF. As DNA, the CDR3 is TGTGCCAGCAGCTTAATTGGCCCTAGAGGTACGCCCAAAAACATTCAGTACTTC.

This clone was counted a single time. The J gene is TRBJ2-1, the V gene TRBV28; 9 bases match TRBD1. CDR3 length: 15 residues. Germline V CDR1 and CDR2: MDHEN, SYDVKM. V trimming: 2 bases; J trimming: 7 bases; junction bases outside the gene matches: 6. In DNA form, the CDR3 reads TGTGCCAGCAGTTTAGGGGACAGGGCTTCGAATGAGCAGTTCTTC. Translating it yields CASSLGDRASNEQFF. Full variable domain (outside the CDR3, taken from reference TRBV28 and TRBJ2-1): DVKVTQSSRYLVKRTGEKVFLECVQDMDHENMFWYRQDPGLGLRLIYFSYDVKMKEKGDIPEGYSVSREKKERFSLILESASTNQTSMYLCASSLGDRASNEQFFGPGTRLTVL.

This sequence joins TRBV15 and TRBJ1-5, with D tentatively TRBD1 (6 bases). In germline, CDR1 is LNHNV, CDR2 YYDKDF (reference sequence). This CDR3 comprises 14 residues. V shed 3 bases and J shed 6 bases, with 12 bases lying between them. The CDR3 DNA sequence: TGTGCCACCAGCAGCACTAGGGGGACTCAGCCCCAGCATTTT. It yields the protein CATSSTRGTQPQHF.

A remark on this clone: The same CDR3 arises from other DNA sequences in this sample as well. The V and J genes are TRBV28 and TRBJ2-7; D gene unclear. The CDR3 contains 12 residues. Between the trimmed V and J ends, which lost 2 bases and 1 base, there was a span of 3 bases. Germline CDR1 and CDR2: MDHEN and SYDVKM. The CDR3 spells CASSLLSYEQYF. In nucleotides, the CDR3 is TGTGCCAGCAGTTTACTTTCCTACGAGCAGTACTTC.

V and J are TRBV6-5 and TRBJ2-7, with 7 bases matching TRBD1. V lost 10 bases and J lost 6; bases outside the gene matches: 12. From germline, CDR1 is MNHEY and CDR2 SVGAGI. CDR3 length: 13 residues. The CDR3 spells CATEQGSPAEQYF. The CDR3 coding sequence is TGTGCCACGGAACAGGGGTCGCCTGCCGAGCAGTACTTC.

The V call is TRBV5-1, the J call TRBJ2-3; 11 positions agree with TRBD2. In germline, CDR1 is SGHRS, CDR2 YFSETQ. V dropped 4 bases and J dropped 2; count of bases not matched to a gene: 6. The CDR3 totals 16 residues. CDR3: CASSGTSGSHTDTQYF. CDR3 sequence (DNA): TGCGCCAGCAGCGGCACTAGCGGGAGCCACACAGATACGCAGTATTTT.

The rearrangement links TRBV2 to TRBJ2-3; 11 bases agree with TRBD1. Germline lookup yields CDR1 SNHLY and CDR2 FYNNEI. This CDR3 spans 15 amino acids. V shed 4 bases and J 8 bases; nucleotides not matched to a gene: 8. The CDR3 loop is CASSGDRGGEGTQYF. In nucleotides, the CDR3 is TGTGCCAGCAGTGGGGACAGGGGGGGAGAAGGTACGCAGTATTTT.

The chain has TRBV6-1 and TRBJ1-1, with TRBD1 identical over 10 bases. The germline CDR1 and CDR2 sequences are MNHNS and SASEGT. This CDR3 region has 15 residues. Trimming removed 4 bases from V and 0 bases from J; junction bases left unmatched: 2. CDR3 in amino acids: CASSGTGGLNTEAFF. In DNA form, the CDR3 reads TGTGCCAGCAGTGGGACAGGGGGTCTGAACACTGAAGCTTTCTTT.

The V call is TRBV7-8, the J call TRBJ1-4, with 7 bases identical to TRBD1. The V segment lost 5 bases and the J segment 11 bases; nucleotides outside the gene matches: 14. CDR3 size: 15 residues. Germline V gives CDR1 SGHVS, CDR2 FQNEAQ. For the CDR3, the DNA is TGTGCCAGCAGCATTCTACTCACAGGGGAAGTCAAACTGTTTTTT. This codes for CASSILLTGEVKLFF.

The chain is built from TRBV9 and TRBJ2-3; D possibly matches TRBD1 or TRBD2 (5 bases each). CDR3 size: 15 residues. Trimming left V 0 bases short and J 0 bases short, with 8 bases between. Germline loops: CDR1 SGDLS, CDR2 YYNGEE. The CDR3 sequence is CASSVDGASTDTQYF. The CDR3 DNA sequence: TGTGCCAGCAGCGTAGACGGGGCTAGCACAGATACGCAGTATTTT.

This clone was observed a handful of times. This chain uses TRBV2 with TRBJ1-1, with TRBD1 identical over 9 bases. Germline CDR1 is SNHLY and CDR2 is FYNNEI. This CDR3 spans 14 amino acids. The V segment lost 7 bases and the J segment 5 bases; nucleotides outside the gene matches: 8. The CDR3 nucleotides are TGTGCCAGCACGCCGGGACAGGGAAGGACTGAAGCTTTCTTT. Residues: CASTPGQGRTEAFF. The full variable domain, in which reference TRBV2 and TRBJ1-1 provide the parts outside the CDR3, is EPEVTQTPSHQVTQMGQEVILRCVPISNHLYFYWYRQILGQKVEFLVSFYNNEISEKSEIFDDQFSVERPDGSNFTLKIRSTKLEDSAMYFCASTPGQGRTEAFFGQGTRLTVV.

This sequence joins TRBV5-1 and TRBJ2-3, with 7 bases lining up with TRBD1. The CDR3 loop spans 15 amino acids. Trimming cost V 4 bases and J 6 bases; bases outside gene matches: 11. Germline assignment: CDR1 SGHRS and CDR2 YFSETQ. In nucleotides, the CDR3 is TGCGCCAGCAGCCCCGGGACAGCCCGTCAGGATACGCAGTATTTT. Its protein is CASSPGTARQDTQYF.

This CDR3 reads CASRAGTFGPGELFF. CDR3 coding DNA: TGTGCCAGCAGGGCCGGGACTTTTGGACCCGGGGAGCTGTTTTTT. The chain uses TRBV7-2 and TRBJ2-2, with D tentatively TRBD2 (6 bases). The CDR3 extends over 15 amino acids. CDR1 is SGHTA, CDR2 FQGNSA, per germline. Trimming took 6 bases from V and 6 from J, leaving 17 bases between them.

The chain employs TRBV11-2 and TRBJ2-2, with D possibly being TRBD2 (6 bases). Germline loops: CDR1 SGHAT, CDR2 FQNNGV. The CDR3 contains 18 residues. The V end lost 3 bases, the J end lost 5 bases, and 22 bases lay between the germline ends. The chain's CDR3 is CASSLGRRGQGGTGELFF. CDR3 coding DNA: TGTGCCAGCAGCTTGGGGAGGAGAGGGCAGGGTGGAACCGGGGAGCTGTTTTTT.

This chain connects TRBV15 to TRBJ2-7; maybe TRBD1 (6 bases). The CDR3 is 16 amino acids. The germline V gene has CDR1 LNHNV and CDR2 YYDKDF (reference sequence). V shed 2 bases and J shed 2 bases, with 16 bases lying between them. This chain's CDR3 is CATSRPLRQATYEQYF. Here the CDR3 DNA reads TGTGCCACCAGCAGACCACTTCGACAGGCTACCTACGAGCAGTACTTC. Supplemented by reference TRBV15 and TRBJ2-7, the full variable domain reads DAMVIQNPRYQVTQFGKPVTLSCSQTLNHNVMYWYQQKSSQAPKLLFHYYDKDFNNEADTPDNFQSRRPNTSFCFLDIRSPGLGDTAMYLCATSRPLRQATYEQYFGPGTRLTVT.

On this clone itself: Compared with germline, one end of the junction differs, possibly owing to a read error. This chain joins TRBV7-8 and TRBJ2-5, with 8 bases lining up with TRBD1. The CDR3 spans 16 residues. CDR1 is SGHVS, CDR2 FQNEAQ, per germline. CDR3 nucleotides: TGTGCCAGCAACTTAGCACCGCGGACAGGGAAAGAGACCCAGTACTTC. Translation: CASNLAPRTGKETQYF.

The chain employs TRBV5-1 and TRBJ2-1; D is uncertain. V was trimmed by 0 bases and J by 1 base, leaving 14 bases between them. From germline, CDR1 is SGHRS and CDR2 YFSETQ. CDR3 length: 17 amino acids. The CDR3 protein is CASSLVMLPGSYNEQFF. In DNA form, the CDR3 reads TGCGCCAGCAGCTTGGTGATGCTGCCCGGGTCCTACAATGAGCAGTTCTTC.

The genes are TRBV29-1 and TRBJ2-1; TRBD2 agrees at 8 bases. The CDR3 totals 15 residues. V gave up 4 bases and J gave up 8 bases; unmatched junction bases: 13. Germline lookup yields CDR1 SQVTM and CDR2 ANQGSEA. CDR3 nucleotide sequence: TGCAGCGTTGCCCCCGGAAGCGGGAGAGACGATGAGCAGTTCTTC. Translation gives CSVAPGSGRDDEQFF.